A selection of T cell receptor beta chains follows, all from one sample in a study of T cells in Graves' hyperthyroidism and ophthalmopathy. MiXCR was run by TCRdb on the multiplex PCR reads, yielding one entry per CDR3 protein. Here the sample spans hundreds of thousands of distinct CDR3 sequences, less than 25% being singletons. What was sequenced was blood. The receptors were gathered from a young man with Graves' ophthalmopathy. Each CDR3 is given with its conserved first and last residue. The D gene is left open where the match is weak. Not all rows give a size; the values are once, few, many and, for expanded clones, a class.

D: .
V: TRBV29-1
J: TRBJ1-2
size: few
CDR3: CSVRQRYGYTF
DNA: TGCAGCGTGCGGCAGAGGTATGGCTACACCTTC

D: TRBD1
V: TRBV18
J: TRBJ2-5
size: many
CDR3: CASSRRGQGEETQYF
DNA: TGTGCCAGCTCACGACGGGGACAGGGTGAAGAGACCCAGTACTTC

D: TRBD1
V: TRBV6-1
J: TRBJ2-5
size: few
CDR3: CASRGTVGETQYF
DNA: TGTGCCAGCAGAGGGACAGTAGGGGAGACCCAGTACTTC

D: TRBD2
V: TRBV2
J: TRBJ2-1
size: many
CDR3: CASSPGGGLNEQFF
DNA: TGTGCCAGCAGCCCCGGGGGGGGTTTGAATGAGCAGTTCTTC

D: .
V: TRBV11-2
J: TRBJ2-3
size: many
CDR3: CASSIGLEGQWTDTQYF
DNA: TGTGCCAGCAGCATAGGGCTGGAGGGACAGTGGACAGATACGCAGTATTTT

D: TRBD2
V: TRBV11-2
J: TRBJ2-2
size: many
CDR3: CASSLFGRATGELFF
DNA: TGTGCCAGCAGCTTATTTGGGAGGGCCACCGGGGAGCTGTTTTTT

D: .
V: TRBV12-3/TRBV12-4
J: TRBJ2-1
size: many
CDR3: CASSHATLGEDEQFF
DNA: TGTGCCAGCAGTCACGCGACCTTGGGGGAGGATGAGCAGTTCTTC

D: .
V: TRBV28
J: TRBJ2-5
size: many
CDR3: CASSLPPVETQYF
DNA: TGTGCCAGCAGTTTACCCCCCGTGGAGACCCAGTACTTC

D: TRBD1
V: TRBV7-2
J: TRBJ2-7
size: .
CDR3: CASSYYSGQNYEQYF
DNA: TGTGCCAGCAGCTATTATTCGGGACAGAACTACGAGCAGTACTTC

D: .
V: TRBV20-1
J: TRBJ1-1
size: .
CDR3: CSAREGKRTFLEGHTEAFF
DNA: TGCAGTGCTAGAGAAGGGAAACGGACTTTCCTAGAGGGGCACACTGAAGCTTTCTTT

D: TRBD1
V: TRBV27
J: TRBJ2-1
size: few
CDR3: CASSPSTGGEQFF
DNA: TGTGCCAGCAGTCCCTCGACAGGGGGCGAGCAGTTCTTC

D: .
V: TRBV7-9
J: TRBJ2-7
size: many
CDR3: CASSLVEGLAYEQYF
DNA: TGTGCCAGCAGCTTAGTTGAGGGTTTAGCCTACGAGCAGTACTTC

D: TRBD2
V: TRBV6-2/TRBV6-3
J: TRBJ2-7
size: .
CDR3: CASSPPPLSGRRPEQYF
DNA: TGTGCCAGCAGTCCACCACCCCTTAGCGGGAGGCGTCCCGAGCAGTACTTC

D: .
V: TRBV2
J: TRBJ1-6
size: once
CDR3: CASIRGARAPLHF
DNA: TGTGCCAGCATCCGAGGGGCCAGGGCCCCCCTCCACTTT

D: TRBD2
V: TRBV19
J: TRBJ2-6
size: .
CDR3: CATAGVSGRLSGANVLTF
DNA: TGTGCCACCGCGGGGGTTAGCGGAAGACTCTCTGGGGCCAACGTCCTGACTTTC

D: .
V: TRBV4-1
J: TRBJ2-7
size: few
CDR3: CASSLYRDGDSYEQYF
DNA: TGCGCCAGCAGCCTCTATAGAGACGGGGACTCCTACGAGCAGTACTTC

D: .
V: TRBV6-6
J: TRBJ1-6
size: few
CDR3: CASSYSRGVSYNSPLHF
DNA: TGTGCCAGCAGTTACTCCCGCGGGGTATCCTATAATTCACCCCTCCACTTT

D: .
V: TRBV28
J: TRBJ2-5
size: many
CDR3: CASSFMGEETQYF
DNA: TGTGCCAGCAGTTTCATGGGAGAGGAGACCCAGTACTTC

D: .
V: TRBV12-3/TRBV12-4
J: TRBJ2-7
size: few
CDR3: CASSTAWGSREQYF
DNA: TGTGCCAGCAGTACCGCATGGGGGTCAAGGGAGCAGTACTTC

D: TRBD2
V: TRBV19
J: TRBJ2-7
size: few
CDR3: CASSIGAGTYEQYF
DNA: TGTGCCAGTAGTATTGGAGCGGGAACCTACGAGCAGTACTTC

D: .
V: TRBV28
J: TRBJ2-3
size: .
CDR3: CASVHRTSTDTQYF
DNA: TGTGCCAGCGTTCATAGGACTAGCACAGATACGCAGTATTTT

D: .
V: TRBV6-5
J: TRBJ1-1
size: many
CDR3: CASSYSNSPGAEAFF
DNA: TGTGCCAGCAGTTACTCGAACAGCCCCGGGGCTGAAGCTTTCTTT

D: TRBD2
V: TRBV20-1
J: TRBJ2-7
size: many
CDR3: CSAPSSSGYSYEQYF
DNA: TGCAGTGCCCCATCCTCTAGCGGCTACTCCTACGAGCAGTACTTC

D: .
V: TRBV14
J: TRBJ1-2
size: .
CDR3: CASSQEAASEYYGYTF
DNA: TGTGCCAGCAGCCAAGAGGCGGCCAGTGAATACTATGGCTACACCTTC

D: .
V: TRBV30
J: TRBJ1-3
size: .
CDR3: CAWSLSSGNTIYF
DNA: TGTGCCTGGAGTTTGAGCTCTGGAAACACCATATATTTT

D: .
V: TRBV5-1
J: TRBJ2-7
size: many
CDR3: CASSFQGTYEQYF
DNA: TGCGCCAGCAGCTTCCAGGGTACCTACGAGCAGTACTTC

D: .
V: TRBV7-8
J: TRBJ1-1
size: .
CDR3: CASSLTSWNTEAFF
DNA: TGTGCCAGCAGCCTGACAAGCTGGAACACTGAAGCTTTCTTT

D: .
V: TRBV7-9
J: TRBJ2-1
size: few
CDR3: CASSFLSEHQGDEQFF
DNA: TGTGCCAGCAGCTTTCTAAGCGAGCACCAAGGCGATGAGCAGTTCTTC

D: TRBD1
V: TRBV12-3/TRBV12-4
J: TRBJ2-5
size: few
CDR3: CASRYRGGETQYF
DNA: TGTGCCAGCAGATACAGGGGTGGGGAGACCCAGTACTTC

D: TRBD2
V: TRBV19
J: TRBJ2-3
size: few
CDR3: CASSQGGASGMTDTQYF
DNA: TGTGCCAGTAGCCAAGGAGGAGCTAGCGGGATGACAGATACGCAGTATTTT

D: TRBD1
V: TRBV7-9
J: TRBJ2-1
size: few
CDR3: CASSRTGDNEQFF
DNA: TGTGCCAGCAGCAGGACAGGGGACAATGAGCAGTTCTTC

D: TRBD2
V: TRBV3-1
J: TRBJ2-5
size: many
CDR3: CASSHLGLAGSQETQYF
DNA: TGTGCCAGCAGCCACCTGGGACTAGCGGGATCCCAAGAGACCCAGTACTTC

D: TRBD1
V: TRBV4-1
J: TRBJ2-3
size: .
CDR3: CASNLTGGVTDTQYF
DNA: TGCGCCAGCAACCTTACAGGGGGAGTGACTGATACGCAGTATTTT

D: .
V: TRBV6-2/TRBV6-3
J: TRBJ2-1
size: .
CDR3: CASSYQRSYNEQFF
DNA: TGTGCCAGCAGTTACCAGCGGAGCTACAATGAGCAGTTCTTC

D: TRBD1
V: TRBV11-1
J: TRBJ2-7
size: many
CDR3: CASSFSGTGPYEQYF
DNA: TGTGCCAGCAGCTTCTCCGGGACAGGGCCCTACGAGCAGTACTTC

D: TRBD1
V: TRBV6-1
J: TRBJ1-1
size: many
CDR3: CASSSQGGLRGKTEAFF
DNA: TGTGCCAGCAGTTCCCAGGGGGGACTCCGAGGGAAGACTGAAGCTTTCTTT

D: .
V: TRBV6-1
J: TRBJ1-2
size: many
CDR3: CAREGYGYTF
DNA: TGTGCCAGGGAGGGCTATGGCTACACCTTC

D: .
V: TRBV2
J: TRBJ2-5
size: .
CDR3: CASSEAKTQYF
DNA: TGTGCCAGCAGTGAGGCTAAGACCCAGTACTTC

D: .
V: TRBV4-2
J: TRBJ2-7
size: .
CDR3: CASSQDSTSRRYEQYF
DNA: TGTGCCAGCAGCCAAGATAGCACTAGTCGTCGGTACGAGCAGTACTTC

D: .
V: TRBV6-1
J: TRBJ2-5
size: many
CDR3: CASSWGGGRDSQETQYF
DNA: TGTGCCAGCAGTTGGGGTGGCGGGCGTGACAGCCAAGAGACCCAGTACTTC

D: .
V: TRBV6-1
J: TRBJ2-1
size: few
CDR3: CASREPSYNEQFF
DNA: TGTGCCAGCAGAGAGCCTTCCTACAATGAGCAGTTCTTC

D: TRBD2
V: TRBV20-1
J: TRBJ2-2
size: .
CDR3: CSARDPGLANTGELFF
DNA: TGCAGTGCTAGAGATCCTGGACTAGCGAACACCGGGGAGCTGTTTTTT

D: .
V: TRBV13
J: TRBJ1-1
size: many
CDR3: CASSLGGMMFNTEAFF
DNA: TGTGCCAGCAGCTTAGGGGGAATGATGTTTAACACTGAAGCTTTCTTT

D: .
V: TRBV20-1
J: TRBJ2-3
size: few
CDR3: CSARDSATQYF
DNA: TGCAGTGCTCGGGACTCGGCTACGCAGTATTTT

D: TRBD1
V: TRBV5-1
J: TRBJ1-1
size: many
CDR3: CASSLQGQGNTEAFF
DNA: TGCGCCAGCAGCCTCCAGGGACAGGGGAACACTGAAGCTTTCTTT

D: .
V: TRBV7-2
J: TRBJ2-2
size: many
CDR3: CASSLGIRNTGELFF
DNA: TGTGCCAGCAGCTTAGGCATTCGGAACACCGGGGAGCTGTTTTTT

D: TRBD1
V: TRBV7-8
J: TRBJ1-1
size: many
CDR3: CASSLQGAAEAFF
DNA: TGTGCCAGCAGCTTACAGGGGGCCGCTGAAGCTTTCTTT